What follows describes a single TCR beta chain. Germline is not matched at one junction end, which may reflect a read error. The data belong to a study of circulating tumor DNA in untreated peripheral T-cell lymphoma. Sequencing was performed with immunoSEQ multiplex PCR; in TCRdb, only in-frame clones are kept and a portion is missing. The sample records 5,000 to 7,000 clones, 50% to 75% being singletons. The CDR3 is 14 residues long. Germline V gene lookup returns CDR1 SQVTM and CDR2 ANQGSEA. The receptor was derived from a human donor with peripheral T-cell lymphoma. The chain links TRBV29-1 to TRBJ2-3, with D perhaps matching TRBD2 (6 bases). Sequencing was done on a sample of tumor tissue. The CDR3 reads CSVERRWGEDTQYF. The CDR3 DNA sequence: TGCAGCGTTGAGAGGAGATGGGGGGAGGATACACAGTATTTT.